Below, 26 T cell receptor beta chains from the same sample are listed, as sequenced in a study of blood T cell repertoires in COVID-19. Some clones are missing from TCRdb's copy, which holds only in-frame ones; the method was immunoSEQ multiplex PCR. The sample carries 250,000 to 300,000 clones, approximately 80% recorded once. Sequencing was performed on PBMCs or T cells enriched from blood (not recorded which). The receptors were sampled from a man aged 35 to 55 who had been exposed to COVID-19.

The chain links TRBV21-1 to TRBJ2-5; the DNA was not compared with TRBD2, the D call given in the table. TRBV21-1 is a pseudogene. CDR3 size: 17 residues. Written as DNA, the CDR3 is TGTGCCAGCAGCAAACCCGTGACTAGCGGGAGGGTGGAGACCCAGTACTTC. It encodes CASSKPVTSGRVETQYF.

The J gene is TRBJ1-1, the V gene TRBV19; D remains unclear. CDR3 length: 13 residues. V was cut by 3 bases and J by 1 base, with 6 bases left in between. Germline lookup yields CDR1 LNHDA and CDR2 SQIVND (reference sequence). The CDR3 bases are TGTGCCAGTAGTATGTCTACGAACACTGAAGCTTTCTTT. It is translated as CASSMSTNTEAFF.

The chain combines TRBV19 with TRBJ1-1, with D maybe TRBD1 (6 bases). V shed 0 bases and J shed 6 bases, with 11 bases lying between them. The germline CDR1 and CDR2 sequences are LNHDA and SQIVND (reference sequence). The CDR3 has 14 amino acids. Written as DNA, the CDR3 is TGTGCCAGTAGTATAGAGAGGGCAGGGGCTGAAGCTTTCTTT. Encoded protein: CASSIERAGAEAFF.

The chain has TRBV30 and TRBJ1-1; the D gene is possibly TRBD1 (6 bases). CDR1 and CDR2 from the germline V gene are GTSNPN and SVGIG (reference sequence). Trimming pared 3 bases from V and 4 bases from J, leaving 9 bases between. The CDR3 is 12 amino acids. Here the CDR3 DNA reads TGTGCCTGGAGACCAGGGGTCACTGAAGCTTTCTTT. Its protein is CAWRPGVTEAFF.

DNA for the CDR3: TGTGCCAGCAGACTAGCGGGAGGTTTGACAGATACGCAGTATTTT. Amino acid sequence: CASRLAGGLTDTQYF. The chain couples TRBV6-5 to TRBJ2-3; 12 bases fit TRBD2. The CDR3 covers 15 residues. Germline lookup yields CDR1 MNHEY and CDR2 SVGAGI. V gave up 6 bases and J gave up 3 bases; unmatched junction bases: 4.

This chain links TRBV14 with TRBJ1-1; D is ambiguous. The germline gives CDR1 SGHDN, CDR2 FVKESK. V was pared by 1 base and J by 5 bases, with 8 bases between. The CDR3 spans 13 residues. The CDR3 reads CASSQAPGTEAFF. CDR3 nucleotide sequence: TGTGCCAGCAGCCAAGCCCCGGGAACTGAAGCTTTCTTT.

V usage is TRBV7-2 and J usage is TRBJ2-1; the match to TRBD2 covers 8 bases. The CDR3 has 17 residues. With 1 base clipped from V and 5 bases from J, the junction kept 10 bases outside the gene matches. From germline, CDR1 is SGHTA and CDR2 FQGNSA. The chain's CDR3 is CASSLVQGSGNHNEQFF. The CDR3 DNA reads TGTGCCAGCAGCTTAGTACAGGGTAGCGGGAACCACAATGAGCAGTTCTTC.

This clone was picked up a small number of times. This chain links TRBV7-3 with TRBJ2-5; tentative D call: TRBD2 (6 bases). The CDR3 sequence is 14 residues long. Germline V lookup: CDR1 SGHTA, CDR2 FQGTGA. The V gene lost 4 bases and the J gene lost 5 bases, with 14 bases spanning the gap. In nucleotides, the CDR3 is TGTGCCAGCAGCTCCGGGAGCGGCGGTGAGACCCAGTACTTC. Amino acid sequence: CASSSGSGGETQYF.

This clone was seen just once. V and J are TRBV30 and TRBJ2-4; a possible D gene is TRBD2 (5 bases). Trimming removed 1 base at V and 5 bases at J, with 9 bases between. CDR3 length equals 13 residues. CDR1 is GTSNPN, CDR2 SVGIG, per germline (reference sequence). CDR3 in DNA: TGTGCCTGGAGTGCCAGCGGCGAAAACATTCAGTACTTC. It yields the protein CAWSASGENIQYF.

This chain joins TRBV5-6 and TRBJ1-3; 9 nucleotides line up with TRBD1. This CDR3 is 15 amino acids long. J was trimmed by 4 bases and V by 0 bases; bases with no gene match: 2. In germline, CDR1 is SGHDT, CDR2 YYEEEE. CDR3 residues: CASSLAGTGGNTIYF. The CDR3 region has the DNA TGTGCCAGCAGCTTGGCCGGGACAGGGGGAAACACCATATATTTT. Supplemented by reference TRBV5-6 and TRBJ1-3, the full variable domain reads DAGVTQSPTHLIKTRGQQVTLRCSPKSGHDTVSWYQQALGQGPQFIFQYYEEEERQRGNFPDRFSGHQFPNYSSELNVNALLLGDSALYLCASSLAGTGGNTIYFGEGSWLTVV.

The chain links TRBV30 to TRBJ1-4; TRBD1 is a possible D gene (5 bases). Between the trimmed V and J ends, which lost 4 bases and 8 bases, there was a span of 17 bases. The CDR3 runs 14 residues. CDR1 is GTSNPN and CDR2 is SVGIG in the germline V gene (reference sequence). The CDR3, as DNA: TGTGCCTGGAATAGTGTCCAGGGTGGCGAAAAACTGTTTTTT. Residues: CAWNSVQGGEKLFF.

This clone has more than one count but fewer than ten. The chain links TRBV29-1 to TRBJ2-3, with TRBD2 matching 13 bases. Germline V CDR1 and CDR2: SQVTM, ANQGSEA. V shed 6 bases, J shed 2 bases, and the junction held 8 bases outside the gene matches. CDR3 size: 16 residues. CDR3 in DNA: TGCAGCGTGGAAAGGACTAGCGGGAGTCCCACAGATACGCAGTATTTT. It yields the protein CSVERTSGSPTDTQYF.

The gene calls are TRBV30 and TRBJ1-1; D gene ambiguous. The CDR3 has 12 amino acids. V shed 1 base and J shed 6 bases, with 9 bases lying between them. CDR1 GTSNPN and CDR2 SVGIG come from the germline V gene (reference sequence). The CDR3 reads CAWSAERAEAFF. CDR3 bases: TGTGCCTGGAGTGCTGAAAGAGCTGAAGCTTTCTTT.

The V call is TRBV4-1, the J call TRBJ2-3; 12 bases agree with TRBD2. The CDR3 has 17 amino acids. The ends lost 3 bases at V and 7 bases at J; junction bases unmatched: 11. The germline V gene has CDR1 MGHRA and CDR2 YSYEKL. CDR3 amino acids: CASSHLTTSGSGNTQYF. In nucleotides, the CDR3 is TGCGCCAGCAGCCACCTCACGACTAGCGGGAGTGGAAATACGCAGTATTTT.

The chain uses TRBV29-1 and TRBJ1-6; no definite D call. Germline values: CDR1 SQVTM, CDR2 ANQGSEA. The CDR3 sequence is 14 residues long. Trimming took off 5 bases at V and 0 bases at J, with 8 bases between the two ends. CDR3 protein: CSVKMSSYNSPLHF. CDR3 bases: TGCAGCGTTAAGATGAGCTCCTATAATTCACCCCTCCACTTT. Full variable domain (outside the CDR3, taken from reference TRBV29-1 and TRBJ1-6): SAVISQKPSRDICQRGTSLTIQCQVDSQVTMMFWYRQQPGQSLTLIATANQGSEATYESGFVIDKFPISRPNLTFSTLTVSNMSPEDSSIYLCSVKMSSYNSPLHFGNGTRLTVT.

The chain couples TRBV3-1 (or the pseudogene TRBV3-2) to TRBJ1-5, with D possibly being TRBD1 (6 bases). The length of the CDR3 is 13 residues. Per the germline V gene, CDR1 is LGHDT and CDR2 is YNNKEL (reference sequence). Trimming shortened V by 4 bases and J by 6 bases, and 10 bases separated the two germline ends. CDR3 region: CASSLRGGQPQHF. The CDR3, as DNA: TGTGCCAGCAGCCTGAGAGGGGGTCAGCCCCAGCATTTT.

The CDR3 DNA sequence: TGTGCCATAGACAGTGACTCTGGAAACACCATATATTTT. Its translation is CAIDSDSGNTIYF. This chain joins TRBV2 and TRBJ1-3; possibly TRBD1 for D (5 bases). V lost 10 bases and J 0 bases, leaving 10 bases between the germline ends. The CDR3 spans 13 residues. CDR1 is SNHLY and CDR2 is FYNNEI in the germline V gene.

The J gene is TRBJ2-2, the V gene TRBV5-6, with 7 bases fitting TRBD1. Germline V gene lookup returns CDR1 SGHDT and CDR2 YYEEEE. Losses at the gene ends were 4 bases for V and 4 bases for J; bases not matched to a gene: 10. The CDR3 spans 16 residues. CDR3 residues: CASSRYRDSFTGELFF. CDR3 DNA sequence: TGTGCCAGCAGCCGATACCGGGACAGCTTCACCGGGGAGCTGTTTTTT.

V and J are TRBV5-4 and TRBJ2-7, with D tentatively TRBD1 (5 bases). Germline V lookup: CDR1 SGHNT, CDR2 YYREEE (reference sequence). There are 15 residues in the CDR3. With 6 bases removed from V and 0 bases from J, the gap between germline ends came to 16 bases. The CDR3 DNA is TGTGCCAGCAACTCTGGGGCCGGACCCTCCTACGAGCAGTACTTC. Translated, it gives CASNSGAGPSYEQYF.

V gene TRBV30 combines with J gene TRBJ2-5; possibly TRBD2 for D (5 bases). The germline V and J ends were trimmed by 2 bases and 5 bases, with 15 bases remaining between them. Germline values: CDR1 GTSNPN, CDR2 SVGIG (reference sequence). This CDR3 is 14 amino acids long. As DNA, the CDR3 is TGTGCCTGGAGTTTAGGAGGTATTCGGGAGACCCAGTACTTC. It is translated as CAWSLGGIRETQYF.

This chain uses TRBV29-1 with TRBJ2-7; D unclear. V was shortened by 4 bases and J by 2 bases, with 9 bases between the two germline ends. The length of the CDR3 is 12 residues. Per the germline V gene, CDR1 is SQVTM and CDR2 is ANQGSEA. CDR3 in amino acids: CSVGPSAYEQYF. CDR3 bases: TGCAGCGTTGGGCCTAGTGCCTACGAGCAGTACTTC.

This clone was recorded only once. The rearrangement joins TRBV3-1 (or the pseudogene TRBV3-2) to TRBJ2-7; D not certain. Germline V gene lookup returns CDR1 LGHDT and CDR2 YNNKEL (reference sequence). Trimming pared 4 bases from V and 5 bases from J, leaving 21 bases between. CDR3 length equals 16 residues. CDR3 nucleotide sequence: TGTGCCAGCAGCCCAAAGTCGGCGAGAACACAGAACGAGCAGTACTTC. Amino acid sequence: CASSPKSARTQNEQYF.

V and J are TRBV19 and TRBJ1-5; D is undetermined. CDR1 and CDR2 from the germline V gene are LNHDA and SQIVND (reference sequence). The CDR3 consists of 13 residues. V shed 3 bases and J shed 6 bases, with 9 bases lying between them. In nucleotides, the CDR3 is TGTGCCAGTAGTATCCAATCCAGTCAGCCCCAGCATTTT. Its protein product is CASSIQSSQPQHF.

The chain has TRBV7-8 and TRBJ2-1, with D hard to call. The V end was cut by 1 base, the J end by 7 bases, with 5 bases between. The CDR3 length is 12 residues. CDR1 SGHVS and CDR2 FQNEAQ come from the germline V gene. The CDR3 bases are TGTGCCAGCAGCTTAGTCGGGAATGAGCAGTTCTTC. It specifies CASSLVGNEQFF.

V usage is TRBV6-5 and J usage is TRBJ2-3, with 11 bases identical to TRBD1. This CDR3 contains 14 residues. The J segment lost 4 bases and the V segment lost 5 bases, leaving 2 bases of the junction unmatched. Germline-derived CDR1 and CDR2 are MNHEY and SVGAGI. The CDR3 DNA sequence: TGTGCCAGCAGTCGGACAGGGGGCGCAGATACGCAGTATTTT. Its protein product is CASSRTGGADTQYF.

This clone was detected a few times. V and J are TRBV6-4 and TRBJ1-4; TRBD1 is a possible D gene (6 bases). The germline V gene has CDR1 MRHNA and CDR2 SNTAGT. Trimming pared 0 bases from V and 6 bases from J, leaving 17 bases between. This CDR3 is built from 17 residues. CDR3 DNA: TGTGCCAGCAGTGACTCAGGTACAGGGTTATTTGATGAAAAACTGTTTTTT. This encodes CASSDSGTGLFDEKLFF.